This T cell receptor (beta chain) was captured in a study of blood T cell repertoires in COVID-19. The wider study: Samples came from the United States, Italy and Spain, spanning acute and convalescent COVID-19. Sources were T cells, B-cell-depleted T cells, or PBMCs; the material itself was cDNA or gDNA.

Original analysis: Amplification of reference gene primers was used by the study to estimate nucleated cell counts. The data were produced by immunoSEQ multiplex PCR, yet TCRdb's version contains in-frame clones alone and is incomplete. Clone size and the V and J calls come from that table; the DNA yielded D and trimming. The sample carries roughly 60,000 clones, approximately 90% recorded once. Germline V CDR1 and CDR2: MNHEY, SMNVEV (reference sequence). This CDR3 is built from 15 residues. Trimming removed 3 bases from V and 5 bases from J, with 13 bases in between. The chain employs TRBV27 and TRBJ2-2; TRBD1 is a possible D gene (5 bases). Specimen: peripheral blood. The sequence came from a woman older than 75 with active COVID-19. The CDR3 coding sequence is TGTGCCAGCAGTTTTGTACAGGTCGGGACCGGGGAGCTGTTTTTT. This codes for CASSFVQVGTGELFF.